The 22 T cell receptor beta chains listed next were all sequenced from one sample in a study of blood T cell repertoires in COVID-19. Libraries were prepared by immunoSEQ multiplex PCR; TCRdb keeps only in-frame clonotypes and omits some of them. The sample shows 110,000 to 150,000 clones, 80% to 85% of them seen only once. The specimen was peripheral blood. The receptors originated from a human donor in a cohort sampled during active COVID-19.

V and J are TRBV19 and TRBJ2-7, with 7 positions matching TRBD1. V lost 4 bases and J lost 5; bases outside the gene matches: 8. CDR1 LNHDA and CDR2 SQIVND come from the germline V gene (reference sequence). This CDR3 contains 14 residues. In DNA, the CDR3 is TGTGCCAGTAGTACGAGGGGGCCGGCCCACGAGCAGTACTTC. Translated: CASSTRGPAHEQYF.

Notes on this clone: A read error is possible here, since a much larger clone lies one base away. Written as DNA, the CDR3 is TGTGCCAGCAGCTCCACAGGGGCCTACGAGCAGTACTTC. Protein sequence: CASSSTGAYEQYF. The V gene is TRBV7-9, the J gene TRBJ2-7; 7 nucleotides line up with TRBD1. This CDR3 has 13 residues. Germline V lookup: CDR1 SEHNR, CDR2 FQNEAQ (reference sequence). The V segment lost 4 bases and the J segment 2 bases; nucleotides outside the gene matches: 2.

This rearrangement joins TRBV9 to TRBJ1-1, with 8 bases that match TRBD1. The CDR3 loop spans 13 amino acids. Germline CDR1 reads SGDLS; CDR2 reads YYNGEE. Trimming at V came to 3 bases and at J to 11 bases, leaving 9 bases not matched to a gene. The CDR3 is CASSALRGQDAFF. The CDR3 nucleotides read TGTGCCAGCAGCGCCCTCAGGGGGCAGGACGCTTTCTTT.

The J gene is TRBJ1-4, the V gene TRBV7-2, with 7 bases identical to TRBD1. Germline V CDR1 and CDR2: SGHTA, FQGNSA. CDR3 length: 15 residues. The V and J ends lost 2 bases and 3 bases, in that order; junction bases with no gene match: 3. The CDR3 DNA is TGTGCCAGCAGCTTAATGGGACAGTCTAATGAAAAACTGTTTTTT. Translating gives CASSLMGQSNEKLFF.

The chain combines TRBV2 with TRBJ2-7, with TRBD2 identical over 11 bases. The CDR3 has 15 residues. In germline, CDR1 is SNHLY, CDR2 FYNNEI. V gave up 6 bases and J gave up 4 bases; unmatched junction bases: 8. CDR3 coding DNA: TGTGCCAGCAGGGAGCCCGGGACTAGCGGTTACGAGCAGTACTTC. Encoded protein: CASREPGTSGYEQYF.

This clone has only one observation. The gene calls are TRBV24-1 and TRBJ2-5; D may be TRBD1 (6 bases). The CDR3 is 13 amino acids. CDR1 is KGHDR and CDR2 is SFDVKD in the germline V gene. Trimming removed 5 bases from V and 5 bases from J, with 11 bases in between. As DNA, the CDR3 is TGTGCCACCAGTGCCAGGGGAGAGGAGACCCAGTACTTC. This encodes CATSARGEETQYF.

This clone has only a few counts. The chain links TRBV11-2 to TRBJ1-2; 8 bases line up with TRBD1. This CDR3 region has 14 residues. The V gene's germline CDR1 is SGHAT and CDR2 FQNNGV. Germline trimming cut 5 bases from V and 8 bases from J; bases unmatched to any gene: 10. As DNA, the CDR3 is TGTGCCAGCAGCACCCCCAGGGGGCGAGGCGGCTACACCTTC. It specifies CASSTPRGRGGYTF. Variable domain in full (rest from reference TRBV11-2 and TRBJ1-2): EAGVAQSPRYKIIEKRQSVAFWCNPISGHATLYWYQQILGQGPKLLIQFQNNGVVDDSQLPKDRFSAERLKGVDSTLKIQPAKLEDSAVYLCASSTPRGRGGYTFGSGTRLTVV.

CDR3 sequence (DNA): TGTGCCAGCAGCTTAGTTGGACAGCTGGGGAACACTGAAGCTTTCTTT. Encoded protein: CASSLVGQLGNTEAFF. The chain joins TRBV11-2 to TRBJ1-1; possible D gene TRBD1, 6 bases. CDR3 length equals 16 residues. Trimming removed 1 base at V and 1 base at J, with 13 bases between. The germline V gene encodes CDR1 SGHAT and CDR2 FQNNGV.

The CDR3 DNA reads as TGTGCCATCAGTGAGTCGGGACAGGGGGCCGTAACTTCTAATTCACCCCTCCACTTT. This codes for CAISESGQGAVTSNSPLHF. The chain carries TRBV10-3 and TRBJ1-6, with TRBD1 identical over 12 bases. This CDR3 region has 19 residues. CDR1 and CDR2 from the germline V gene are ENHRY and SYGVKD. V was pared by 0 bases and J by 6 bases, with 9 bases of the junction left unmatched.

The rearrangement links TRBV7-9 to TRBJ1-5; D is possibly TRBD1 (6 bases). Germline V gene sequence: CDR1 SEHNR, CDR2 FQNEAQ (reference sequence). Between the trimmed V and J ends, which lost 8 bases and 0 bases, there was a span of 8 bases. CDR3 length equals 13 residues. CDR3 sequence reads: CASRGGSNQPQHF. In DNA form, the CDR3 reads TGTGCCAGCCGAGGGGGTAGCAATCAGCCCCAGCATTTT.

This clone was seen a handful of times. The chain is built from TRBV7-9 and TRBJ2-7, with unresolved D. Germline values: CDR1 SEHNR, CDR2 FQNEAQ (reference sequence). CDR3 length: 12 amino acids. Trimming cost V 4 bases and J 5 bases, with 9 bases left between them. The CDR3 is CASSYNMDEQYF. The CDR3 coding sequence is TGTGCCAGCAGCTATAACATGGACGAGCAGTACTTC.

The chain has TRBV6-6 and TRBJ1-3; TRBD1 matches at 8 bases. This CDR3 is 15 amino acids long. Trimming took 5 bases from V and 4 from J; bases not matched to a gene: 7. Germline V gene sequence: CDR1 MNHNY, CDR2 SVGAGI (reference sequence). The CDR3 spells CASSLQGASGNTIYF. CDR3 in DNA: TGTGCCAGCAGTCTTCAGGGGGCTAGCGGAAACACCATATATTTT.

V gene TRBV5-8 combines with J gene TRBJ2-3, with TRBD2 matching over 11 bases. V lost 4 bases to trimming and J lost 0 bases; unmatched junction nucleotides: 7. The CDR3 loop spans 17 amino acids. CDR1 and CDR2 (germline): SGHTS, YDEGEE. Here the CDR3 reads CASSLGLAGGSTDTQYF. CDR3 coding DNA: TGTGCCAGCAGCCTCGGGCTAGCGGGGGGCAGCACAGATACGCAGTATTTT.

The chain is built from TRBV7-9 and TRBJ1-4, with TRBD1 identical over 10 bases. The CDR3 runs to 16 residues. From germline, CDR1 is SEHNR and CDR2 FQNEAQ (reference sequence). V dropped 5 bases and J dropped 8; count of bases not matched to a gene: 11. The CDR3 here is CASSTRTGTGVEKLFF. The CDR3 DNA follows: TGTGCCAGCAGCACCAGGACGGGGACAGGGGTCGAAAAACTGTTTTTT. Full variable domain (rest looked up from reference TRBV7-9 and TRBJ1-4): DTGVSQNPRHKITKRGQNVTFRCDPISEHNRLYWYRQTLGQGPEFLTYFQNEAQLEKSRLLSDRFSAERPKGSFSTLEIQRTEQGDSAMYLCASSTRTGTGVEKLFFGSGTQLSVL.

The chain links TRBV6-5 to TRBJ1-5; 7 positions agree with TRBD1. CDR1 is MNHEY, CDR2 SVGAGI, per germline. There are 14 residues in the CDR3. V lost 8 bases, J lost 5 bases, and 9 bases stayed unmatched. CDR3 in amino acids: CASGQARGDQPQHF. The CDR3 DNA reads TGTGCCAGCGGCCAAGCCAGGGGGGATCAGCCCCAGCATTTT.

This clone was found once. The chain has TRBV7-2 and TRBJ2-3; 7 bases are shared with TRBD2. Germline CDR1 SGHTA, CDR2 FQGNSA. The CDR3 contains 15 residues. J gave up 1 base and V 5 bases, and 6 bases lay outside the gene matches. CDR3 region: CASSLQAGGTDTQYF. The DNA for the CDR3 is TGTGCCAGCAGCCTTCAGGCGGGGGGCACAGATACGCAGTATTTT.

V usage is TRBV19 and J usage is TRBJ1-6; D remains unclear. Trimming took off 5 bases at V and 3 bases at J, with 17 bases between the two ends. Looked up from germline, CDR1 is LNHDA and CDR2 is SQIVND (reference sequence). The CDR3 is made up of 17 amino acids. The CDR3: CASSDTTLADYNSPLHF. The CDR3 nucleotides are TGTGCCAGTAGTGATACTACCTTGGCCGACTATAATTCACCCCTCCACTTT.

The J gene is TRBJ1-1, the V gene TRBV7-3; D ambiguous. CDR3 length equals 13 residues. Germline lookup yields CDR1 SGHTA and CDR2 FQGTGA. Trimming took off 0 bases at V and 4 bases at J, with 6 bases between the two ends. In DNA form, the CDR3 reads TGTGCCAGCAGCTTAACGTCAGTCACTGAAGCTTTCTTT. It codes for CASSLTSVTEAFF.

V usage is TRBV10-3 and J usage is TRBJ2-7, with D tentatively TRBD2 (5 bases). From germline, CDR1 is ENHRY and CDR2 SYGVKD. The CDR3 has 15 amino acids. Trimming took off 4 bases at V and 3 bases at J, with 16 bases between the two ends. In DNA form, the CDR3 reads TGTGCCATCAGTGCCTATGCCGGGATTTACTACGAGCAGTACTTC. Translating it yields CAISAYAGIYYEQYF.

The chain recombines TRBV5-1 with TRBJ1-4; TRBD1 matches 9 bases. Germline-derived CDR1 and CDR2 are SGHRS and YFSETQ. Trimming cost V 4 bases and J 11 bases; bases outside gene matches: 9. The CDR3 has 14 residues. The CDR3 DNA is TGCGCCAGCAGCCAACAGGGGGCGGGCGACAAACTGTTTTTT. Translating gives CASSQQGAGDKLFF.

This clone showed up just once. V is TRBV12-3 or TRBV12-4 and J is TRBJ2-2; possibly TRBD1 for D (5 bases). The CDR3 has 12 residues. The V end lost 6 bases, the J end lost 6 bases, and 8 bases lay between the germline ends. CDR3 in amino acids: CASRRQPGELFF. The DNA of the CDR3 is TGTGCCAGCAGGCGACAGCCCGGGGAGCTGTTTTTT.

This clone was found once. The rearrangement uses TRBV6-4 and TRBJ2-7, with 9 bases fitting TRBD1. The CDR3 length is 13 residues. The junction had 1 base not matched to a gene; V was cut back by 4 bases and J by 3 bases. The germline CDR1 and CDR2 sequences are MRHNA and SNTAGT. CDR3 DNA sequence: TGTGCCAGCAGTGCGGACAGGGGCTACGAGCAGTACTTC. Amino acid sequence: CASSADRGYEQYF.